This T cell receptor (beta chain) came from a study of cytomegalovirus exposure and HLA in healthy donors. Findings and limits, study-wide: Immune exposure data for these donors was limited to CMV serostatus. The likely origin of a cluster of highly shared sequence variants was a sequencing artifact.

The PCR made use of 60 Vbeta and 13 Jbeta primers. Sequencing was performed with immunoSEQ multiplex PCR; in TCRdb, only in-frame clones are kept and a portion is missing. The repertoire holds fewer than 200,000 clones, with around 88% as singletons. This CDR3 has 20 amino acids. V dropped 5 bases and J dropped 2; count of bases not matched to a gene: 25. The germline gives CDR1 GTSNPN, CDR2 SVGIG (reference sequence). As to this clone: The antigen remains undetermined.

The sample was PBMCs. The chain couples TRBV30 to TRBJ1-2; 8 bases map to TRBD1. The TCR sequence derives from a man aged 35-49 years in good health and CMV-seropositive. The CDR3 nucleotides read TGTGCCTGGGCCCGGGACAGGTTGGGGACAGGTCTCGTAAGGAACTATGGCTACACCTTC. This translates into CAWARDRLGTGLVRNYGYTF. Using reference TRBV30 and TRBJ1-2 for the parts outside the CDR3, the full variable domain is SQTIHQWPATLVQPVGSPLSLECTVEGTSNPNLYWYRQAAGRGLQLLFYSVGIGQISSEVPQNLSASRPQDRQFILSSKKLLLSDSGFYLCAWARDRLGTGLVRNYGYTFGSGTRLTVV.